Below, one TCR beta chain is given with its context. These data belong to a study of control samples from healthy donors and cancer patients. The length of the CDR3 is 14 residues. V lost 1 base to trimming and J lost 8 bases; unmatched junction nucleotides: 5. Germline assignment: CDR1 SGHRS and CDR2 YFSETQ. TCRdb's table, derived via immunoSEQ multiplex PCR, lists solely in-frame clones and lacks some. The table has 100,000 to 150,000 clones, around nine tenths seen once. V usage is TRBV5-1 and J usage is TRBJ1-2; 10 bases are shared with TRBD1. This sequence was found in a man aged 40-49 years in good health. Sequenced material: blood. CDR3 sequence reads: CASSLPGQGKGYTF. The CDR3 DNA follows: TGCGCCAGCAGCTTGCCGGGACAGGGGAAGGGCTACACCTTC.